This entry lists 23 T cell receptor beta chains sequenced from one sample in a study of shared clonotypes between healthy human individuals. Data came from immunoSEQ multiplex PCR; TCRdb stores just in-frame clones and leaves some out. The sample lists 850,000 to 1,200,000 clones; around 74% were seen once. Sequenced material: memory CD4+ T cells sorted from blood. Subset: CD45RA-negative fraction. These receptors all come from a man aged 18 to 29 in good health.

This clone appeared a few times. This chain joins TRBV7-6 and TRBJ2-5, with D tentatively TRBD2 (6 bases). CDR1 and CDR2 from the germline V gene are SGHVS and FNYEAQ. V was shortened by 1 base and J by 4 bases, with 16 bases between the two germline ends. This CDR3 has 16 amino acids. CDR3 sequence (DNA): TGTGCCAGCAGCTTAGGGGGGACTGGCGTGGGAGAGACCCAGTACTTC. Protein sequence: CASSLGGTGVGETQYF.

This sequence joins TRBV6-5 and TRBJ2-5; D is possibly TRBD2 (5 bases). The germline V and J ends were trimmed by 4 bases and 3 bases, with 12 bases remaining between them. Germline V gene data show CDR1 as MNHEY and CDR2 as SVGAGI. There are 14 residues in the CDR3. CDR3 amino acids: CASSFGLTKETQYF. In DNA form, the CDR3 reads TGTGCCAGCAGTTTTGGACTGACCAAAGAGACCCAGTACTTC.

The J gene is TRBJ1-2, the V gene TRBV28; tentative D call: TRBD1 (5 bases). Germline V lookup: CDR1 MDHEN, CDR2 SYDVKM. CDR3 size: 14 residues. Trimming shortened V by 5 bases and J by 8 bases, and 18 bases separated the two germline ends. CDR3 protein: CASSAPGTVAGYTF. As DNA, the CDR3 is TGTGCCAGCAGTGCCCCAGGGACTGTGGCAGGCTACACCTTC.

The chain is built from TRBV10-3 and TRBJ2-7; TRBD1 aligns across 9 bases. V trimming: 6 bases; J trimming: 5 bases; junction bases outside the gene matches: 11. The CDR3 has 15 amino acids. Germline CDR1 and CDR2: ENHRY and SYGVKD. The CDR3 nucleotides read TGTGCCATCAGCCTTTCCGGGACAGGGAGTGACGAGCAGTACTTC. Translation: CAISLSGTGSDEQYF.

J is TRBJ1-2 and V is TRBV29-1; D uncertain. V dropped 4 bases and J dropped 6 bases, with 15 bases sitting between them. Germline V lookup: CDR1 SQVTM, CDR2 ANQGSEA. The CDR3 covers 13 residues. CDR3 nucleotides: TGCAGCGTTGGGACCGGAGCTATAGATGGCTACACCTTC. This translates into CSVGTGAIDGYTF.

The chain joins TRBV11-3 to TRBJ2-1, with 15 bases lining up with TRBD2. Trimming took 3 bases from V and 5 from J; bases not matched to a gene: 8. Germline-derived CDR1 and CDR2 are SGHNT and YENEEA. This CDR3 comprises 18 residues. The CDR3 coding sequence is TGTGCCAGCAGCTTGTCCGGGACTAGCGGGGGGAGCCACAATGAGCAGTTCTTC. This gives the protein CASSLSGTSGGSHNEQFF.

This clone was recorded a few times. This chain joins TRBV7-2 and TRBJ1-3; D not resolved. Trimming pared 5 bases from V and 2 bases from J, leaving 7 bases between. Germline CDR1 is SGHTA and CDR2 is FQGNSA. The CDR3 covers 13 residues. CDR3 amino acids: CASSPAAGNTIYF. The CDR3 DNA is TGTGCCAGCAGCCCGGCTGCTGGAAACACCATATATTTT. The full variable domain, rest sourced from reference TRBV7-2 and TRBJ1-3, is GAGVSQSPSNKVTEKGKDVELRCDPISGHTALYWYRQSLGQGLEFLIYFQGNSAPDKSGLPSDRFSAERTGGSVSTLTIQRTQQEDSAVYLCASSPAAGNTIYFGEGSWLTVV.

V usage is TRBV2 and J usage is TRBJ1-2, with D perhaps TRBD1 (5 bases). The CDR3 covers 13 residues. V was cut by 8 bases and J by 1 base, with 11 bases left in between. Germline CDR1 and CDR2: SNHLY and FYNNEI. The CDR3 loop is CASRGDHNYGYTF. In DNA form, the CDR3 reads TGTGCCAGCCGGGGGGACCATAACTATGGCTACACCTTC. The variable domain in full, with the rest retrieved from reference TRBV2 and TRBJ1-2, is EPEVTQTPSHQVTQMGQEVILRCVPISNHLYFYWYRQILGQKVEFLVSFYNNEISEKSEIFDDQFSVERPDGSNFTLKIRSTKLEDSAMYFCASRGDHNYGYTFGSGTRLTVV.

V gene TRBV6-1 combines with J gene TRBJ2-1; D not certain. The V end lost 10 bases, the J end lost 0 bases, and 10 bases lay between the germline ends. Germline CDR1 reads MNHNS; CDR2 reads SASEGT. CDR3 length: 13 residues. CDR3 nucleotides: TGTGCCATCGGGCAGGTCTCCTACAATGAGCAGTTCTTC. Translating gives CAIGQVSYNEQFF.

CDR3 residues: CSVELVGASLQNTGELFF. CDR3 DNA: TGCAGCGTTGAATTGGTAGGAGCCTCCCTACAAAACACCGGGGAGCTGTTTTTT. The rearrangement uses TRBV29-1 and TRBJ2-2; no definite D call. Trimming cost V 2 bases and J 2 bases, with 21 bases left between them. The germline gives CDR1 SQVTM, CDR2 ANQGSEA. The CDR3 covers 18 residues.

The CDR3 nucleotides read TGTGCCAGCAGTTTAGCGGGGGGGATTGAGCAGTTCTTC. It yields the protein CASSLAGGIEQFF. The chain joins TRBV28 to TRBJ2-1; 9 bases match TRBD2. After removal of 2 bases from V and 9 bases from J, the junction contained 2 bases not matched to a gene. This CDR3 is 13 amino acids long. Looked up from germline, CDR1 is MDHEN and CDR2 is SYDVKM. Using reference TRBV28 and TRBJ2-1 for the parts outside the CDR3, the full variable domain is DVKVTQSSRYLVKRTGEKVFLECVQDMDHENMFWYRQDPGLGLRLIYFSYDVKMKEKGDIPEGYSVSREKKERFSLILESASTNQTSMYLCASSLAGGIEQFFGPGTRLTVL.

The chain is built from TRBV7-2 and TRBJ2-7; 7 bases align to TRBD2. CDR3 length: 15 residues. Germline CDR1 reads SGHTA; CDR2 reads FQGNSA. After removal of 1 base from V and 7 bases from J, the junction contained 10 bases not matched to a gene. The CDR3 reads CASSLESASGREQYF. The CDR3 DNA follows: TGTGCCAGCAGCTTAGAGTCGGCTAGCGGTCGGGAGCAGTACTTC.

The CDR3 coding sequence is TGCGCCAGCAGCCTCCTATGGGGGGCGAACATTCAGTACTTC. It yields the protein CASSLLWGANIQYF. The chain recombines TRBV4-1 with TRBJ2-4; the D call may be TRBD1 or TRBD2 (6 bases each). V lost 4 bases and J lost 7, with 14 bases in between. The CDR3 is made up of 14 amino acids. The germline CDR1 and CDR2 sequences are MGHRA and YSYEKL.

Turning to this clone: Other DNA variants within this sample encode the same CDR3. The V gene is TRBV2, the J gene TRBJ1-2; 8 bases line up with TRBD1. The germline CDR1 and CDR2 sequences are SNHLY and FYNNEI. The CDR3 runs 13 residues. The J segment lost 5 bases and the V segment lost 6 bases, leaving 5 bases of the junction unmatched. The CDR3 DNA follows: TGTGCCAGCAGGAAGACAGGGGAGTATGGCTACACCTTC. Residues: CASRKTGEYGYTF.

The chain is built from TRBV7-8 and TRBJ2-5; D is perhaps TRBD1 or TRBD2 (5 bases each). Trimming shortened V by 2 bases and J by 5 bases, and 18 bases separated the two germline ends. This CDR3 is 16 amino acids long. Germline V gives CDR1 SGHVS, CDR2 FQNEAQ. The CDR3 DNA reads as TGTGCCAGCAGCTTATTGGGGGTGGGGTTTGTGGAGACCCAGTACTTC. The encoded protein is CASSLLGVGFVETQYF.

The chain has TRBV10-3 and TRBJ1-2; no reliable D call. CDR1 is ENHRY and CDR2 is SYGVKD in the germline V gene. V lost 0 bases to trimming and J lost 8 bases, with 7 bases between them. The CDR3 is made up of 12 amino acids. The CDR3 region has the DNA TGTGCCATCAGTGAGTCTAATTTCGGCTACACCTTC. Translated: CAISESNFGYTF.

The CDR3: CAISDQGRMGEKLFF. As DNA, the CDR3 is TGTGCGATCAGCGATCAGGGGAGGATGGGTGAAAAACTGTTTTTT. The rearrangement links TRBV6-6 to TRBJ1-4; D possibly corresponds to TRBD1 (6 bases). CDR1 and CDR2 from the germline V gene are MNHNY and SVGAGI (reference sequence). The CDR3 runs 15 residues.

The chain employs TRBV5-1 and TRBJ2-5, with TRBD1 as a possible D gene (6 bases). The germline V gene has CDR1 SGHRS and CDR2 YFSETQ. Trimming shortened V by 4 bases and J by 5 bases, and 6 bases separated the two germline ends. This CDR3 contains 11 residues. The CDR3 nucleotides are TGCGCCAGCAGCGACAGGGAGACCCAGTACTTC. Translating gives CASSDRETQYF.

Only a few counts were recorded for this clone. The chain carries TRBV28 and TRBJ1-3; unclear D gene. The CDR3 has 15 residues. The V and J ends lost 5 bases and 1 base respectively, with 12 bases between them. Looked up from germline, CDR1 is MDHEN and CDR2 is SYDVKM. CDR3 nucleotide sequence: TGTGCCAGCAGTCCTTTAGACAAGTCTGGAAACACCATATATTTT. It codes for CASSPLDKSGNTIYF.

The V call is TRBV7-6, the J call TRBJ1-5; no definite D call. Germline values: CDR1 SGHVS, CDR2 FNYEAQ. Trimming removed 2 bases from V and 6 bases from J, with 14 bases in between. CDR3 length: 15 amino acids. The CDR3 is CASSLSGVSLQPQHF. The DNA for the CDR3 is TGTGCCAGCAGCTTAAGCGGGGTCAGTCTTCAGCCCCAGCATTTT.

The chain links TRBV6-6 to TRBJ2-7, with TRBD1 as a possible D gene (5 bases). The germline V gene encodes CDR1 MNHNY and CDR2 SVGAGI (reference sequence). CDR3 length: 14 residues. Trimming took off 6 bases at V and 2 bases at J, with 14 bases between the two ends. CDR3: CASSPQGGAYEQYF. CDR3 nucleotide sequence: TGTGCCAGCAGCCCTCAGGGCGGCGCCTACGAGCAGTACTTC.

V gene TRBV28 combines with J gene TRBJ1-3; no firm D call. The CDR3 spans 14 residues. Per germline, CDR1 MDHEN and CDR2 SYDVKM. V gave up 10 bases and J gave up 0 bases, with 13 bases separating them. CDR3 protein: CATREGASGNTIYF. The DNA for the CDR3 is TGTGCCACCCGGGAGGGAGCCTCTGGAAACACCATATATTTT.

The rearrangement uses TRBV19 and TRBJ1-1, with 11 bases that match TRBD1. V trimming: 6 bases; J trimming: 6 bases; junction bases outside the gene matches: 9. The length of the CDR3 is 15 residues. CDR1 is LNHDA, CDR2 SQIVND, per germline (reference sequence). CDR3 in amino acids: CASSSPGTGGAEAFF. The CDR3 bases are TGTGCCAGTAGCAGTCCCGGGACAGGGGGGGCTGAAGCTTTCTTT.